One and the same sample provided the 17 T cell receptor beta chains below, sequenced in a study of shared clonotypes between healthy human individuals. TCRdb's copy holds only in-frame clones and misses some; the assay was immunoSEQ multiplex PCR. The sample holds about 2.5 million clones, around 90% seen once. Sequenced sample: naive CD4+ T cells from PBMCs. Subset in this sample: CD45RA+ positively selected. These receptors all stem from a man between 18 and 29 years old in good health. Some clones in this sample may be carry-over from other donors' samples.

The V and J genes are TRBV7-9 and TRBJ1-4; no clear D gene. V dropped 4 bases and J dropped 5 bases, with 8 bases sitting between them. Germline CDR1 reads SEHNR; CDR2 reads FQNEAQ (reference sequence). This CDR3 is built from 13 residues. The CDR3 DNA follows: TGTGCCAGCAGCTCACTTCAAAATGAAAAACTGTTTTTT. Amino acids: CASSSLQNEKLFF.

CDR3 amino acids: CASSWPGGAELRNEQFF. DNA of the CDR3: TGTGCCAGCAGCTGGCCCGGGGGAGCGGAGCTTCGCAATGAGCAGTTCTTC. The chain carries TRBV11-2 and TRBJ2-1; the D gene is possibly TRBD2 (6 bases). This CDR3 contains 17 residues. Trimming pared 4 bases from V and 6 bases from J, leaving 22 bases between. The germline gives CDR1 SGHAT, CDR2 FQNNGV.

The chain uses TRBV21-1 and TRBJ2-1; the table calls TRBD2, which could not be checked here. TRBV21-1 is a pseudogene segment. The CDR3 runs to 15 residues. For the CDR3, the DNA is TGTGCCAGCAGCAAGTTAGGCGGGAGGAGCCATGAGCAGTTCTTC. Translation: CASSKLGGRSHEQFF.

This chain uses TRBV5-1 with TRBJ2-3; TRBD2 matches at 9 bases. The CDR3 runs to 17 residues. Germline V CDR1 and CDR2: SGHRS, YFSETQ. J was trimmed by 0 bases and V by 1 base; bases with no gene match: 6. CDR3 in DNA: TGCGCCAGCAGCTTGAAAGCTAGCGGGGCTAGCACAGATACGCAGTATTTT. This translates into CASSLKASGASTDTQYF.

V and J are TRBV10-3 and TRBJ1-1; D gene uncertain. V was shortened by 3 bases and J by 9 bases, with 8 bases between the two germline ends. The CDR3 has 11 residues. CDR1 is ENHRY and CDR2 is SYGVKD in the germline V gene. The CDR3 here is CAISDREQAFF. In DNA form, the CDR3 reads TGTGCCATCAGTGACCGGGAGCAAGCTTTCTTT.

As regards this clone: Other DNA sequences in this specimen translate into the identical CDR3. The V and J genes are TRBV6-5 and TRBJ1-1, with 7 bases that match TRBD1. V was pared by 8 bases and J by 1 base, with 4 bases of the junction left unmatched. Germline-derived CDR1 and CDR2 are MNHEY and SVGAGI. CDR3 length: 13 residues. In DNA form, the CDR3 reads TGTGCCAGCTCGAACAGGGGGAACACTGAAGCTTTCTTT. Translated, it gives CASSNRGNTEAFF.

The chain couples TRBV28 to TRBJ2-3; no definite D call. There are 14 residues in the CDR3. Germline CDR1 reads MDHEN; CDR2 reads SYDVKM. V dropped 5 bases and J dropped 3 bases, with 12 bases sitting between them. CDR3 amino acids: CASSIMDGTDTQYF. The DNA of the CDR3 is TGTGCCAGCAGTATAATGGACGGGACAGATACGCAGTATTTT.

The chain uses TRBV19 and TRBJ1-4; TRBD1 is a possible D gene (5 bases). This CDR3 comprises 14 residues. Trimming took off 5 bases at V and 8 bases at J, with 15 bases between the two ends. Germline V gives CDR1 LNHDA, CDR2 SQIVND (reference sequence). The DNA of the CDR3 is TGTGCCAGTAGTCCACTTACGACAGCAGAAAAACTGTTTTTT. Protein: CASSPLTTAEKLFF.

The V gene is TRBV6-6, the J gene TRBJ1-1; D unclear. Looked up from germline, CDR1 is MNHNY and CDR2 is SVGAGI (reference sequence). Trimming stripped 6 bases from V and 5 bases from J, with 10 bases between. The CDR3 runs 12 residues. The CDR3 sequence is CASSQQRTEAFF. The CDR3 nucleotides read TGTGCCAGCAGCCAACAGAGGACTGAAGCTTTCTTT.

With respect to this clone: The sample carries other DNA sequences with the same CDR3. The CDR3 bases are TGTGCCAGCAGCCTGACAGGGTCTGGGGCCAACGTCCTGACTTTC. It yields the protein CASSLTGSGANVLTF. The rearrangement links TRBV28 to TRBJ2-6; 7 bases map to TRBD1. The V segment lost 6 bases and the J segment 1 base; nucleotides outside the gene matches: 3. CDR3 length: 15 residues. The germline V gene encodes CDR1 MDHEN and CDR2 SYDVKM.

V gene TRBV9 combines with J gene TRBJ2-1, with TRBD2 matching over 11 bases. The germline V gene encodes CDR1 SGDLS and CDR2 YYNGEE. The CDR3 extends over 17 amino acids. V lost 0 bases and J lost 0; bases outside the gene matches: 2. The CDR3 DNA sequence: TGTGCCAGCAGCGTAGCTAGCGGGAGGAGCTCCTACAATGAGCAGTTCTTC. It translates to CASSVASGRSSYNEQFF.

V usage is TRBV5-1 and J usage is TRBJ2-1; possibly TRBD2 for D (5 bases). CDR3 length equals 13 residues. Trimming left V 4 bases short and J 10 bases short, with 15 bases between. Germline CDR1 and CDR2: SGHRS and YFSETQ. CDR3 loop: CASSPLPTGEQFF. The DNA of the CDR3 is TGCGCCAGCAGCCCCCTCCCCACGGGAGAGCAGTTCTTC. Full variable domain (rest looked up from reference TRBV5-1 and TRBJ2-1): KAGVTQTPRYLIKTRGQQVTLSCSPISGHRSVSWYQQTPGQGLQFLFEYFSETQRNKGNFPGRFSGRQFSNSRSEMNVSTLELGDSALYLCASSPLPTGEQFFGPGTRLTVL.

The gene calls are TRBV6-5 and TRBJ2-1; maybe TRBD1 (6 bases). Germline CDR1 and CDR2: MNHEY and SVGAGI. Trimming removed 1 base at V and 6 bases at J, with 16 bases between. This CDR3 contains 16 residues. CDR3 bases: TGTGCCAGCAGTTACTACAGGGTCCCGATCTCCAATGAGCAGTTCTTC. Translated, it gives CASSYYRVPISNEQFF.

The chain combines TRBV4-3 with TRBJ2-3, with 8 positions matching TRBD2. CDR1 is LGHNA and CDR2 is YSLEER in the germline V gene. V was pared by 3 bases and J by 3 bases, with 14 bases of the junction left unmatched. This CDR3 comprises 18 residues. The CDR3 here is CASSHGASGSTPTDTQYF. CDR3 DNA sequence: TGCGCCAGCAGCCACGGGGCAAGCGGGAGTACACCAACAGATACGCAGTATTTT.

The genes are TRBV4-3 and TRBJ2-3, with 10 bases that match TRBD2. The CDR3 covers 18 residues. The V and J ends lost 1 base and 8 bases, in that order; junction bases with no gene match: 15. CDR1 and CDR2 (germline): LGHNA, YSLEER. In nucleotides, the CDR3 is TGCGCCAGCAGCCAAGTACCTGTCCGGACTAGCGGTTCGGGTACGCAGTATTTT. This codes for CASSQVPVRTSGSGTQYF.

V and J are TRBV5-8 and TRBJ2-7, with TRBD2 matching over 12 bases. Germline-derived CDR1 and CDR2 are SGHTS and YDEGEE. The trim removed 0 bases at V and 7 bases at J, leaving 5 bases unmatched. The CDR3 has 15 amino acids. DNA for the CDR3: TGTGCCAGCAGCTTGGTTGTGCTAGCGGGAGGGGAGCAGTACTTC. Protein sequence: CASSLVVLAGGEQYF.

This clone has only one observation. The genes are TRBV13 and TRBJ1-1; D is uncertain. V was trimmed by 7 bases and J by 4 bases, leaving 13 bases between them. Germline lookup yields CDR1 PRHDT and CDR2 FYEKMQ (reference sequence). This CDR3 comprises 13 residues. The CDR3 sequence: CASTLSGFTEAFF. CDR3 nucleotides: TGTGCCAGCACCCTCTCCGGGTTCACTGAAGCTTTCTTT.